This entry describes one T cell receptor (beta chain). Its antigen is unknown. This sample is drawn from a study of a mutant IDH1 vaccine in newly diagnosed glioma. Germline V gene data show CDR1 as LNHDA and CDR2 as SQIVND (reference sequence). V was trimmed by 6 bases and J by 6 bases, leaving 12 bases between them. There are 12 residues in the CDR3. Time point in this sample: week 47, end of study. In every dose of vaccine, 300 ug of mutant IDH1 20-mer peptide was given alongside topical imiquimod. Libraries were prepared by immunoSEQ multiplex PCR; TCRdb keeps only in-frame clonotypes and omits some of them. This sample carries about 34,000 clones, 90% of them seen once, and the ten largest clones take roughly 5%.

Sequenced here: PBMCs, sampled from a glioma patient whose treatment included an IDH1 peptide vaccine. The sequence came from a woman aged 40 to 50 with glioma. The chain recombines TRBV19 with TRBJ2-7; no reliable D call. This CDR3 reads CASSPRVGEQYF. The CDR3 region has the DNA TGTGCCAGTAGCCCCCGGGTGGGCGAGCAGTACTTC.